One sample yielded the 27 T cell receptor beta chains listed below, sequenced in a study of T cells in Graves' hyperthyroidism and ophthalmopathy. The source material, RNA transcripts, was used to amplify TCR beta CDR3 regions. Researchers ran a first-round RT-PCR on the TCR CDR3 using the HTBI primer set. TCRdb re-analysed the multiplex PCR reads in MiXCR, keeping a single row per CDR3 protein. Here the sample spans about 180,000 distinct CDR3 sequences, 15% to 20% being singletons. The sample taken for sequencing was blood. These receptors were collected from a woman aged 45-65 years with Graves' hyperthyroidism.

This clonotype was seen repeatedly, ten times or more. The V gene is TRBV6-1, the J gene TRBJ2-7; D may be TRBD1 or TRBD2 (5 bases each). Germline loops: CDR1 MNHNS, CDR2 SASEGT. With 7 bases removed from V and 2 bases from J, the gap between germline ends came to 18 bases. The CDR3 has 15 amino acids. As DNA, the CDR3 is TGTGCCAGCACCCCCTCCCGGGGCGGAGCCTACGAGCAGTACTTC. Translating gives CASTPSRGGAYEQYF.

V gene TRBV5-1 combines with J gene TRBJ2-7; D ambiguous. Germline assignment: CDR1 SGHRS and CDR2 YFSETQ. Trimming took 4 bases from V and 1 from J, leaving 12 bases between them. The CDR3 runs to 14 residues. This chain's CDR3 is CASSILDQSYEQYF. The CDR3 nucleotides read TGCGCCAGCAGCATCCTCGATCAGTCCTACGAGCAGTACTTC.

This clonotype showed up just a few times. The rearrangement uses TRBV7-9 and TRBJ2-7; perhaps TRBD1 as D (6 bases). This CDR3 is 15 amino acids long. Germline V gives CDR1 SEHNR, CDR2 FQNEAQ (reference sequence). Trimming pared 4 bases from V and 6 bases from J, leaving 19 bases between. The CDR3: CASSSLKNQGREQYF. CDR3 nucleotides: TGTGCCAGCAGCTCCCTAAAAAACCAGGGGCGCGAGCAGTACTTC.

This clonotype was counted many times. The chain is built from TRBV28 and TRBJ1-2; D unclear. V lost 4 bases to trimming and J lost 5 bases, with 8 bases between them. From germline, CDR1 is MDHEN and CDR2 SYDVKM. This CDR3 region has 12 residues. As DNA, the CDR3 is TGTGCCAGCAGTTCCGGTACATATGGCTACACCTTC. This translates into CASSSGTYGYTF.

This chain uses TRBV18 with TRBJ1-1; D remains unclear. Between the trimmed V and J ends, which lost 2 bases and 4 bases, there was a span of 8 bases. Germline values: CDR1 KGHSH, CDR2 LQKENI. CDR3 length: 13 amino acids. The CDR3 coding sequence is TGTGCCAGCTCACCAGGGGTCGCCACTGAAGCTTTCTTT. It encodes CASSPGVATEAFF. Complete variable domain (other parts from reference TRBV18 and TRBJ1-1): NAGVMQNPRHLVRRRGQEARLRCSPMKGHSHVYWYRQLPEEGLKFMVYLQKENIIDESGMPKERFSAEFPKEGPSILRIQQVVRGDSAAYFCASSPGVATEAFFGQGTRLTVV.

This clonotype has only a few counts. The chain links TRBV9 to TRBJ2-5, with TRBD1 matching 9 bases. This CDR3 spans 15 amino acids. The V gene's germline CDR1 is SGDLS and CDR2 YYNGEE. After removal of 3 bases from V and 0 bases from J, the junction contained 3 bases not matched to a gene. The CDR3 nucleotides read TGTGCCAGCAGCGGCGACAGGGGGTACCAAGAGACCCAGTACTTC. Translating gives CASSGDRGYQETQYF. Filled out from reference TRBV9 and TRBJ2-5, the complete variable domain reads DSGVTQTPKHLITATGQRVTLRCSPRSGDLSVYWYQQSLDQGLQFLIQYYNGEERAKGNILERFSAQQFPDLHSELNLSSLELGDSALYFCASSGDRGYQETQYFGPGTRLLVL.

There are a few counts of this clonotype. The rearrangement links TRBV7-9 to TRBJ1-2; D might be TRBD1 (6 bases). Germline V CDR1 and CDR2: SEHNR, FQNEAQ (reference sequence). The germline V and J ends were trimmed by 5 bases and 6 bases, with 22 bases remaining between them. The CDR3 runs 16 residues. The CDR3 sequence: CASSVPLLTGYHGYTF. Written as DNA, the CDR3 is TGTGCCAGCAGCGTACCACTCCTCACAGGGTACCATGGCTACACCTTC.

This clonotype showed up many times. The V and J genes are TRBV6-1 and TRBJ1-2; TRBD1 matches at 7 bases. The CDR3 is 15 residues long. CDR1 and CDR2 (germline): MNHNS, SASEGT. Trimming at V came to 6 bases and at J to 5 bases, leaving 12 bases not matched to a gene. CDR3 in DNA: TGTGCCAGCAGCTACGGCAGGGGGTATAGGTATGGCTACACCTTC. As protein: CASSYGRGYRYGYTF.

In its sample, this clonotype was seen many times. The gene calls are TRBV12-3 or TRBV12-4 and TRBJ1-2; D may be TRBD1 (6 bases). The CDR3 totals 15 residues. V was shortened by 6 bases and J by 2 bases, with 16 bases between the two germline ends. The CDR3 protein is CASRKTGTYNYGYTF. CDR3 in DNA: TGTGCCAGCAGAAAAACAGGGACCTACAACTATGGCTACACCTTC.

The rearrangement links TRBV15 to TRBJ1-5; D perhaps matches TRBD1 (5 bases). The CDR3 is made up of 14 amino acids. Deletions cut 0 bases from V and 5 bases from J, with 8 bases between. Germline lookup yields CDR1 LNHNV and CDR2 YYDKDF (reference sequence). The CDR3 loop is CATSRDRVDQPQHF. DNA of the CDR3: TGTGCCACCAGCAGAGACAGGGTGGATCAGCCCCAGCATTTT.

This clonotype was recorded many times. This rearrangement joins TRBV6-1 to TRBJ1-2; 9 bases match TRBD1. This CDR3 is built from 13 residues. Germline CDR1 MNHNS, CDR2 SASEGT. V lost 6 bases and J lost 6; bases outside the gene matches: 5. The CDR3 reads CASRGQGRDGYTF. CDR3 nucleotide sequence: TGTGCCAGCAGGGGACAGGGACGCGATGGCTACACCTTC.

The V gene is TRBV11-2, the J gene TRBJ1-1; TRBD1 is a possible D gene (5 bases). CDR3 length: 14 amino acids. CDR1 is SGHAT, CDR2 FQNNGV, per germline. V gave up 1 base and J gave up 2 bases, with 8 bases separating them. The CDR3 coding sequence is TGTGCCAGCAGCTTAGTAGGGGATAACACTGAAGCTTTCTTT. Its translation is CASSLVGDNTEAFF.

This clonotype showed up many times. This chain links TRBV20-1 with TRBJ2-1; 9 bases agree with TRBD2. V shed 5 bases, J shed 4 bases, and the junction held 12 bases outside the gene matches. The CDR3 contains 16 residues. CDR1 and CDR2 (germline): DFQATT, SNEGSKA (reference sequence). The CDR3 sequence is CSASGTSGGIYNEQFF. CDR3 bases: TGCAGTGCTTCGGGAACGAGCGGGGGGATTTACAATGAGCAGTTCTTC.

The chain combines TRBV12-3 or TRBV12-4 with TRBJ2-4; D gene unclear. V was trimmed by 4 bases and J by 1 base, leaving 5 bases between them. The CDR3 sequence is 13 residues long. CDR3 residues: CASSSAAKNIQYF. The CDR3 DNA reads TGTGCCAGCAGTTCCGCGGCCAAAAACATTCAGTACTTC.

In its sample, this clonotype was seen many times. This chain links TRBV27 with TRBJ2-1, with 7 bases identical to TRBD1. V gave up 3 bases and J gave up 0 bases; unmatched junction bases: 14. Germline V lookup: CDR1 MNHEY, CDR2 SMNVEV (reference sequence). This CDR3 is built from 19 residues. The CDR3 reads CASSFLQGVRASSYNEQFF. The CDR3 bases are TGTGCCAGCAGTTTCCTCCAGGGGGTGAGGGCTAGCTCCTACAATGAGCAGTTCTTC.

Ten or more counts support this clonotype. Here the CDR3 reads CASSIVGDLTMNTEAFF. CDR3 coding DNA: TGTGCCAGTAGTATAGTTGGGGATCTGACGATGAACACTGAAGCTTTCTTT. V gene TRBV19 combines with J gene TRBJ1-1; unclear D gene. V lost 1 base and J 0 bases, leaving 15 bases between the germline ends. Germline CDR1 reads LNHDA; CDR2 reads SQIVND (reference sequence). This CDR3 region has 17 residues.

This clonotype came up many times. V usage is TRBV7-2 and J usage is TRBJ2-7; 8 nucleotides agree with TRBD1. V gave up 4 bases and J gave up 4 bases; unmatched junction bases: 6. Germline values: CDR1 SGHTA, CDR2 FQGNSA. The CDR3 loop spans 14 amino acids. The CDR3 DNA is TGTGCCAGCAGCTACCGACAGGGGCCTTACGAGCAGTACTTC. It is translated as CASSYRQGPYEQYF. The full variable domain, rest sourced from reference TRBV7-2 and TRBJ2-7, is GAGVSQSPSNKVTEKGKDVELRCDPISGHTALYWYRQSLGQGLEFLIYFQGNSAPDKSGLPSDRFSAERTGGSVSTLTIQRTQQEDSAVYLCASSYRQGPYEQYFGPGTRLTVT.

This clonotype showed up many times. The chain links TRBV20-1 to TRBJ2-5; 12 bases fit TRBD2. V lost 6 bases and J lost 5; bases outside the gene matches: 10. Germline CDR1 is DFQATT and CDR2 is SNEGSKA (reference sequence). The CDR3 totals 15 residues. DNA for the CDR3: TGCAGTGCGACAACTAGCGGGGGGAGATGGGAGACCCAGTACTTC. Protein sequence: CSATTSGGRWETQYF.

This clonotype has just a few counts. The gene calls are TRBV29-1 and TRBJ1-2; D unresolved. From germline, CDR1 is SQVTM and CDR2 ANQGSEA. The CDR3 has 11 residues. V was pared by 8 bases and J by 0 bases, with 7 bases between. CDR3 amino acids: CSTGTNYGYTF. For the CDR3, the DNA is TGCAGCACCGGTACTAACTATGGCTACACCTTC.

With regard to this clonotype: A much larger clone lies a single base off, so this may be a read error. The chain employs TRBV7-3 and TRBJ1-1, with D maybe TRBD1 (5 bases). Germline V CDR1 and CDR2: SGHTA, FQGTGA. CDR3 length equals 16 residues. This CDR3 reads CASSLGKVNRKTEALF. In nucleotides, the CDR3 is TGTGCCAGCAGCTTAGGGAAGGTCAATCGAAAGACAGAAGCTCTCTTT.

Many counts were recorded for this clonotype. CDR3 sequence reads: CSASKQGANYGYTF. The CDR3 DNA is TGCAGTGCTAGCAAACAGGGGGCTAACTATGGCTACACCTTC. V usage is TRBV20-1 and J usage is TRBJ1-2, with TRBD1 identical over 8 bases. Germline lookup yields CDR1 DFQATT and CDR2 SNEGSKA (reference sequence). The CDR3 consists of 14 residues. With 3 bases clipped from V and 0 bases from J, the junction kept 3 bases outside the gene matches.

This clonotype occurred many times. The rearrangement joins TRBV12-3 or TRBV12-4 to TRBJ1-2; TRBD1 aligns across 11 bases. Germline trimming cut 6 bases from V and 6 bases from J; bases unmatched to any gene: 12. The CDR3 length is 16 residues. The CDR3 sequence: CASRKGTGGSMDGYTF. CDR3 nucleotides: TGTGCCAGCAGGAAAGGGACAGGGGGATCTATGGATGGCTACACCTTC.

This clonotype appeared many times. V and J are TRBV6-5 and TRBJ2-7; 10 nucleotides align to TRBD1. Germline V CDR1 and CDR2: MNHEY, SVGAGI. There are 15 residues in the CDR3. The J segment lost 4 bases and the V segment lost 0 bases, leaving 3 bases of the junction unmatched. CDR3 in amino acids: CASSYSRDRGYEQYF. CDR3 nucleotides: TGTGCCAGCAGTTACTCGCGGGACAGGGGATACGAGCAGTACTTC.

This clonotype was counted many times. This rearrangement joins TRBV5-1 to TRBJ2-7; 11 nucleotides agree with TRBD1. Trimming cost V 6 bases and J 7 bases; bases outside gene matches: 12. Looked up from germline, CDR1 is SGHRS and CDR2 is YFSETQ. The CDR3 is 15 residues long. This CDR3 is CASTSQGQGASEQYF. In DNA, the CDR3 is TGCGCCAGCACCTCCCAAGGACAGGGGGCGAGTGAGCAGTACTTC.

This clonotype occurred many times. The chain links TRBV4-1 to TRBJ2-5; D is undetermined. CDR1 MGHRA and CDR2 YSYEKL come from the germline V gene. The germline V and J ends were trimmed by 3 bases and 4 bases, with 9 bases remaining between them. The CDR3 runs 13 residues. The CDR3 region has the DNA TGCGCCAGCAGCCACGCGGTTCCAGAGACCCAGTACTTC. Amino acids: CASSHAVPETQYF.

The sample holds many counts of this clonotype. The chain employs TRBV6-2 or TRBV6-3 and TRBJ1-6; no definite D call. The CDR3 sequence is 14 residues long. Trimming shortened V by 6 bases and J by 7 bases, and 13 bases separated the two germline ends. Germline V lookup: CDR1 MNHEY, CDR2 SVGEGT. The chain's CDR3 is CASRPWVRNSPLHF. The CDR3 DNA reads as TGTGCCAGCAGACCCTGGGTCCGGAATTCACCCCTCCACTTT.

Only one count was recorded for this clonotype. This may come from a read error, since a much larger clone is one base off. This sequence joins TRBV9 and TRBJ2-3; possible D gene TRBD2, 6 bases. The CDR3 consists of 14 residues. The V end lost 4 bases, the J end lost 6 bases, and 15 bases lay between the germline ends. From germline, CDR1 is SGDLS and CDR2 YYNGEE. For the CDR3, the DNA is TGTGCCAGCAGCCCCCGGACTATGTCGGATACGCAGTATTTT. Protein product: CASSPRTMSDTQYF.